Listed below are T cell receptor beta chains from one sample, sequenced in a study of blood T cell repertoires in COVID-19. Here immunoSEQ multiplex PCR was the method, and the copy in TCRdb shows in-frame clones only, minus some. The sample has roughly 200,000 clones, 83% seen once. The source material was peripheral blood. The source of these receptors is a man aged 35 to 55 with active or convalescent COVID-19. CDR3s include the opening cysteine and the closing phenylalanine or tryptophan. A D gene is named only where the DNA matches it firmly. Only part of the rows carry a size: once, few, many, or a class if the clone is expanded.

d_call j_call clone_size v_call cdr3_aa cdr3_nt
TRBD2 TRBJ2-1 . TRBV19 CATSTSGGPYEQFF TGTGCCACTTCAACTAGCGGGGGGCCATATGAGCAGTTCTTC
TRBD2 TRBJ2-1 . TRBV5-1 CASWEGGYYNEQFF TGCGCCAGCTGGGAGGGAGGGTACTACAATGAGCAGTTCTTC
TRBD1 TRBJ2-3 . TRBV25-1 CASSGPTTGLTDTQYF TGTGCCAGCAGTGGTCCGACGACAGGGCTCACAGATACGCAGTATTTT
. TRBJ2-7 . TRBV11-2 CASSLDLRTVKQYF TGTGCCAGCAGCTTAGATCTCAGGACAGTTAAGCAGTACTTC
TRBD1 TRBJ1-1 . TRBV6-4 CASSTTGGWVNTEAFF TGTGCCAGCAGTACTACAGGGGGTTGGGTGAACACTGAAGCTTTCTTT
. TRBJ2-1 . TRBV10-3 CAISYHGSYNEQFF TGTGCCATCAGCTACCATGGCTCCTACAATGAGCAGTTCTTC
TRBD2 TRBJ2-3 . TRBV7-6 CASSSNLGGGYTDTQYF TGTGCCAGCAGCTCCAATCTGGGGGGAGGGTACACAGATACGCAGTATTTT
. TRBJ2-2 once TRBV15 CATSRGGQNTGELFF TGTGCCACCAGCAGAGGGGGACAAAACACCGGGGAGCTGTTTTTT
. TRBJ2-3 . TRBV5-1 CASSFGQLSTDTQYF TGCGCCAGCAGCTTCGGACAGTTGAGCACAGATACGCAGTATTTT
. TRBJ1-2 . TRBV29-1 CSVSTGTSYGYTF TGCAGCGTCTCAACCGGGACTTCCTATGGCTACACCTTC
TRBD2 TRBJ2-1 . TRBV6-5 CASTGTSGYNEQFF TGTGCCAGCACCGGGACTAGCGGCTACAATGAGCAGTTCTTC
TRBD2 TRBJ2-5 . TRBV29-1 CSVAPTSGGETQYF TGCAGCGTCGCTCCGACTAGCGGGGGAGAGACCCAGTACTTC
TRBD2 TRBJ2-1 . TRBV19 CASSIRLAGAETYNEQFF TGTGCCAGTAGTATACGGCTAGCGGGGGCCGAAACTTACAATGAGCAGTTCTTC
. TRBJ1-4 . TRBV25-1 CASSPGNEKLFF TGTGCCAGCAGTCCCGGTAACGAAAAACTGTTTTTT
. TRBJ1-2 few TRBV5-1 CASSLAGADGYTF TGCGCCAGCAGCTTGGCTGGGGCGGATGGCTACACCTTC
. TRBJ1-1 once TRBV24-1 CATSGPNTEAFF TGTGCCACTTCAGGGCCGAACACTGAAGCTTTCTTT
TRBD1 TRBJ2-7 . TRBV5-1 CASQGTGGLYEQYF TGCGCTTCTCAGGGGACAGGGGGCCTGTACGAGCAGTACTTC
TRBD1 TRBJ1-6 . TRBV7-2 CASSTRDRSSYNSPLHF TGTGCCAGCAGCACCCGGGACAGGAGCTCCTATAATTCACCCCTCCACTTT
TRBD2 TRBJ2-3 . TRBV28 CASSSRYGRRGGSTDTQYF TGTGCCAGCAGTTCACGATATGGACGTCGGGGGGGGAGCACAGATACGCAGTATTTT
. TRBJ1-2 . TRBV3-1/TRBV3-2 CASTERPGRSYTF TGTGCCAGCACTGAAAGGCCAGGTCGGAGCTACACCTTC
. TRBJ2-2 . TRBV24-1 CATSDLGGGGGRGYTGELFF TGTGCCACCAGTGACCTCGGCGGAGGCGGGGGCCGCGGGTACACCGGGGAGCTGTTTTTT
TRBD1 TRBJ1-1 . TRBV12-5 CASGLVLDRGRVTEAFF TGTGCTAGTGGTTTGGTATTGGACAGGGGGAGGGTCACTGAAGCTTTCTTT
. TRBJ2-2 . TRBV4-1 CASSPYEGAGGELFF TGCGCCAGCAGCCCCTATGAAGGGGCCGGCGGGGAGCTGTTTTTT
TRBD1 TRBJ1-2 few TRBV2 CARTGNSYGYTF TGTGCCAGGACAGGGAATAGTTATGGCTACACCTTC
. TRBJ1-1 . TRBV6-5 CASSDGGLRTEAFF TGTGCCAGCAGCGACGGGGGGTTGAGGACTGAAGCTTTCTTT
TRBD1 TRBJ1-5 . TRBV7-2 CASSLGGQGIGQPQHF TGTGCCAGCAGCTTAGGGGGACAGGGGATAGGTCAGCCCCAGCATTTT
TRBD2 TRBJ2-3 . TRBV29-1 CSVADYEAGGTDTQYF TGCAGCGTTGCCGACTATGAGGCGGGGGGAACAGATACGCAGTATTTT
TRBD2 TRBJ2-1 . TRBV5-4 CASSSGGTLYNEQFF TGTGCCAGCAGTAGCGGGGGGACGCTTTACAATGAGCAGTTCTTC
. TRBJ2-1 . TRBV2 CASTYGVYNEQFF TGTGCCAGCACCTATGGAGTCTACAATGAGCAGTTCTTC
TRBD2 TRBJ2-1 . TRBV9 CASSVARLAGENEQFF TGTGCCAGCAGCGTAGCTCGTCTAGCGGGGGAGAATGAGCAGTTCTTC
TRBD2 TRBJ2-1 . TRBV4-3 CASSRGTSGGADNEQFF TGCGCCAGCAGCCGAGGGACTAGCGGGGGGGCCGACAATGAGCAGTTCTTC
TRBD1 TRBJ1-4 . TRBV19 CASSIDLGTANEKLFF TGTGCCAGTAGTATAGATCTTGGGACAGCTAATGAAAAACTGTTTTTT
TRBD1 TRBJ2-1 . TRBV5-8 CASSKMGQVISYNEQFF TGTGCCAGCAGCAAAATGGGACAGGTGATCTCCTACAATGAGCAGTTCTTC
TRBD1 TRBJ1-6 . TRBV25-1 CASAQQGDSPLHF TGTGCCAGCGCCCAGCAGGGGGATTCACCCCTCCACTTT
. TRBJ2-7 . TRBV7-9 CASSAWAGHEQYF TGTGCCAGCAGCGCGTGGGCGGGCCACGAGCAGTACTTC
TRBD2 TRBJ2-1 many TRBV5-1 CASSQPLAGEQFF TGCGCCAGCAGCCAACCACTAGCGGGGGAGCAGTTCTTC
TRBD2 TRBJ2-3 . TRBV10-2 CASSGTSGSTQYF TGCGCCAGCAGCGGGACTAGCGGAAGTACGCAGTATTTT
TRBD2 TRBJ2-7 . TRBV9 CASSSTSGSSNYEQYF TGTGCCAGCAGCTCGACTAGCGGGAGTTCAAACTACGAGCAGTACTTC
. TRBJ2-3 . TRBV12-5 CASGYRTDTQYF TGTGCTAGTGGCTACCGCACAGATACGCAGTATTTT
TRBD1 TRBJ1-2 . TRBV4-3 CASSPSRGAYGYTF TGCGCCAGCAGCCCGTCCAGGGGGGCATATGGCTACACCTTC
TRBD1 TRBJ1-6 few TRBV19 CAVRDSHSSYNSPLHF TGTGCCGTTCGGGACAGTCACAGCTCCTATAATTCACCCCTCCACTTT